This T cell receptor beta chain was profiled in a study of cytomegalovirus exposure and HLA in healthy donors. Study-wide context: Approximately 180 million T cells yielded 100 million to 130 million unique TCR beta sequences, as an earlier analysis found. Study-wide findings and caveats: Within an earlier analysis, most TCR beta V segments proved productive either about 90% or about 30% of the time. The study carried out a later analysis of TCR beta sequences. It associated around 17,000 of them with specific HLA alleles at a false discovery rate of 0.05.

The CDR3 runs 15 residues. Germline CDR1 is MNHEY and CDR2 is SMNVEV (reference sequence). V lost 1 base to trimming and J lost 0 bases, with 10 bases between them. Vbeta (60) and Jbeta (13) primers were used in the PCR. Assay: immunoSEQ multiplex PCR; the TCRdb copy retains only in-frame clones and omits some. The sample yields roughly 100,000 clones, roughly an eighth seen once. Concerning this clone itself: Its cognate antigen is unknown.

This sequence joins TRBV27 and TRBJ2-7; D remains unclear. This receptor was obtained from a man aged 40-49 years in good health and CMV-seropositive. The sequenced sample consisted of PBMCs. The CDR3 here is CASSLFSYSSYEQYF. In DNA, the CDR3 is TGTGCCAGCAGTTTATTTTCTTACAGCTCCTACGAGCAGTACTTC.